This TCR beta chain was documented in a study of identical twins. TCRdb re-called the 5' RACE reads through MiXCR, storing one row per CDR3 protein. The sample holds hundreds of thousands of distinct CDR3 sequences, about 20% seen once. This clonotype was found many times. Its specificity is unknown. The CDR3 runs to 11 residues. CDR1 and CDR2 (germline): DFQATT, SNEGSKA (reference sequence). Trimming left V 5 bases short and J 4 bases short, with 9 bases between. Findings and caveats of the study: Models, which agreed with sharing between unrelated individuals, nonetheless underestimated the out-of-frame TCR alpha sharing seen in monozygotic twins.

The data were also submitted as part of a second study, on T cells expressing NK-cell markers. Per that study: Several experiments added an anti-gamma-delta TCR antibody to sort only alpha-beta TCR T cells. The contribution of dominant NKG2C+ clonotypes to CD8+ T cells in roughly six donors was roughly 1.0-7.5%.

The clonotype comes from a woman under 30 in good health. The gene calls are TRBV20-1 and TRBJ2-7; D perhaps matches TRBD1 (5 bases). Sequencing was carried out using PBMCs. CDR3 loop: CSAGAAYEQYF. CDR3 in DNA: TGCAGTGCTGGGGCCGCTTACGAGCAGTACTTC.